This TCR beta chain was obtained from a study of control samples from healthy donors and cancer patients. Only in-frame clones appear in the TCRdb table, and some are missing; sequencing was by immunoSEQ multiplex PCR. The repertoire holds about 180,000 clones, with around 94% as singletons. V lost 5 bases, J lost 0 bases, and 11 bases lay in between. The CDR3 contains 15 residues. The V gene's germline CDR1 is MDHEN and CDR2 SYDVKM. What was sequenced was blood. This chain connects TRBV28 to TRBJ2-4, with D perhaps TRBD2 (5 bases). The origin of this receptor is a young woman in good health. As DNA, the CDR3 is TGTGCCAGCAGTCCCGAACGGGGAGCCAAAAACATTCAGTACTTC. Its translation: CASSPERGAKNIQYF.